The clone carrying this T cell receptor (beta chain) was found once. The target antigen is unknown. This sample was included in a study of shared clonotypes between healthy human individuals. Germline V gene data show CDR1 as SGHDN and CDR2 as FVKESK. V was clipped by 0 bases and J by 3 bases, with 8 bases between them. This CDR3 spans 14 amino acids. The repertoire was sequenced with immunoSEQ multiplex PCR; TCRdb's copy has only in-frame clones and lacks some. The sample has under 650,000 clones, about 96% seen once. Study-wide results and limits: Rarefaction revealed incomplete sorted-subset sequencing despite large depth.

A CD45RA+ naive subset and a CD45RA-negative memory subset were split from CD4+ cells. This sequence originates from a woman between 25 and 40 years old in good health. The chain links TRBV14 to TRBJ1-2; unclear D gene. Material: naive CD4+ T cells sorted from blood. Stated subset: CD45RA+ positively selected. The CDR3 DNA follows: TGTGCCAGCAGCCAAGAATTCAGACACTATGGCTACACCTTC. Its protein product is CASSQEFRHYGYTF.